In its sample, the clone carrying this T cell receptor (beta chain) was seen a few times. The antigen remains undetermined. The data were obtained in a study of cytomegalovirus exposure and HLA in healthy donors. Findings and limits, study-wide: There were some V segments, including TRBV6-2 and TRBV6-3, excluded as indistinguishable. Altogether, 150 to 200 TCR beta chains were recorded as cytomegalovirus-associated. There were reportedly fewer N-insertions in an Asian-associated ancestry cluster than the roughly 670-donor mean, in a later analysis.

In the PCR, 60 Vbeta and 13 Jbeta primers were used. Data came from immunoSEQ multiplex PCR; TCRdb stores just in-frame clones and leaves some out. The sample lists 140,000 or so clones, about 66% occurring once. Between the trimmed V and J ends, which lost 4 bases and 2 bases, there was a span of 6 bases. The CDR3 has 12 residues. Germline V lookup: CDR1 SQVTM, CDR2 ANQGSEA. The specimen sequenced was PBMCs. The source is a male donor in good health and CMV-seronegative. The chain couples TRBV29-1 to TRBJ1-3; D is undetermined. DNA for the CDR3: TGCAGCGTTGTCGTAGCTGGAAACACCATATATTTT. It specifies CSVVVAGNTIYF.